This paragraph reports one T cell receptor beta chain. These data originate in a study of cytomegalovirus exposure and HLA in healthy donors. Study context: The 110 or so validation repertoires used a platform that matched the one used for the approximately 610 first-cohort repertoires, as a later analysis reported.

Clones were read by immunoSEQ multiplex PCR, and TCRdb kept only the in-frame ones, dropping some. The sample yields tens of thousands of clones, 85% to 95% seen once. V dropped 5 bases and J dropped 3; count of bases not matched to a gene: 6. The CDR3 extends over 16 amino acids. The germline V gene encodes CDR1 PRHDT and CDR2 FYEKMQ (reference sequence). Sequenced input: PBMCs. The chain joins TRBV13 to TRBJ2-1; 11 nucleotides align to TRBD1. The receptor's source is a woman under 30 in good health and CMV-seronegative. The CDR3 DNA is TGTGCCAGCAGCACAACCGGGACAGGGGGCTACAATGAGCAGTTCTTC. As protein: CASSTTGTGGYNEQFF.